This TCR beta chain appears in the sequencing data of a study of CD8 T cells in Susac syndrome. The CDR3 has 15 residues. The J segment lost 3 bases and the V segment lost 4 bases, leaving 5 bases of the junction unmatched. From germline, CDR1 is SGHRS and CDR2 YFSETQ. Random hexamers were used to reverse transcribe roughly 0.45 to 1 ug of RNA. The method of amplification for TCR beta CDR3 was immunoSEQ multiplex PCR, covering 54 Vbeta and 13 Jbeta. TCRdb reprocessed the immunoSEQ multiplex PCR reads via MiXCR and lists one record per CDR3 protein. Of 400,000 or so distinct CDR3 sequences listed, approximately 85% were seen once; the top ten hold approximately 0.12%. Peripheral blood CD8+ and CD4+ T cells were profiled by TCR beta sequencing. Treatment-naive patients with stable or active relapsing-remitting disease were the multiple sclerosis controls.

The chain has TRBV5-1 and TRBJ2-1; 9 bases are a match to TRBD2. Sequenced input: CD8+ T cells from PBMCs. This TCR derives from a human donor with multiple sclerosis. In nucleotides, the CDR3 is TGCGCCAGCAGCGGTCTAGCGGGGTTCTACAATGAGCAGTTCTTC. Translated: CASSGLAGFYNEQFF.